The 17 T cell receptor beta chains below were found in one sample sequenced in a study of technical replicates of blood from four donors. Sequencing was performed with immunoSEQ multiplex PCR; in TCRdb, only in-frame clones are kept and a portion is missing. The sample has 65,000 to 95,000 clones; 93% are singletons. Sequencing used T cells isolated from PBMCs. The source of these receptors is a human donor in good health.

This chain joins TRBV18 and TRBJ2-7, with 8 bases fitting TRBD1. The V gene's germline CDR1 is KGHSH and CDR2 LQKENI. Trimming took 6 bases from V and 3 from J; bases not matched to a gene: 13. The CDR3 has 16 amino acids. In DNA, the CDR3 is TGTGCCAGCTCGCCATTAGGACGGACAGGGAACTACGAGCAGTACTTC. This gives the protein CASSPLGRTGNYEQYF.

J is TRBJ2-3 and V is TRBV15, with 10 bases that match TRBD1. The CDR3 has 15 residues. Losses at the gene ends were 5 bases for V and 4 bases for J; bases not matched to a gene: 6. Germline assignment: CDR1 LNHNV and CDR2 YYDKDF (reference sequence). CDR3 in DNA: TGTGCCACCAGCCGCAGGGACAGGGGTGCAGATACGCAGTATTTT. This encodes CATSRRDRGADTQYF.

The rearrangement joins TRBV5-4 to TRBJ2-2, with TRBD1 matching 8 bases. The germline CDR1 and CDR2 sequences are SGHNT and YYREEE (reference sequence). V lost 2 bases to trimming and J lost 5 bases; unmatched junction nucleotides: 5. The CDR3 has 15 residues. The CDR3 loop reads CASSLPGGATGELFF. In nucleotides, the CDR3 is TGTGCCAGCAGCTTACCAGGGGGCGCAACCGGGGAGCTGTTTTTT.

The gene calls are TRBV10-1 and TRBJ2-2, with TRBD1 as a possible D gene (6 bases). V was shortened by 2 bases and J by 4 bases, with 11 bases between the two germline ends. This CDR3 contains 15 residues. CDR1 WNHNN and CDR2 SYGVQD come from the germline V gene (reference sequence). In nucleotides, the CDR3 is TGCGCCAGCAGTGAGACAGGGATCGGCACCGGGGAGCTGTTTTTT. This codes for CASSETGIGTGELFF.

The chain employs TRBV5-1 and TRBJ2-1, with TRBD1 matching 8 bases. Trimming took 4 bases from V and 5 from J; bases not matched to a gene: 8. The length of the CDR3 is 15 residues. Germline V gene sequence: CDR1 SGHRS, CDR2 YFSETQ. In DNA form, the CDR3 reads TGCGCCAGCAGCCGGCCGGACAGGGAGGACAATGAGCAGTTCTTC. Translating it yields CASSRPDREDNEQFF.

The rearrangement links TRBV6-1 to TRBJ2-7; 7 nucleotides match TRBD1. V was pared by 3 bases and J by 1 base, with 6 bases of the junction left unmatched. CDR3 length: 15 amino acids. Germline CDR1 is MNHNS and CDR2 is SASEGT. The CDR3 loop reads CASSDPQGNSYEQYF. The CDR3 region has the DNA TGTGCCAGCAGTGACCCACAGGGGAATTCCTACGAGCAGTACTTC.

This chain connects TRBV5-4 to TRBJ2-7; 8 nucleotides align to TRBD2. Trimming removed 0 bases from V and 5 bases from J; junction bases left unmatched: 4. Per the germline V gene, CDR1 is SGHNT and CDR2 is YYREEE (reference sequence). The CDR3 has 14 amino acids. The DNA for the CDR3 is TGTGCCAGCAGCTTGGGACTAGCGAGAAACGAGCAGTACTTC. Its translation: CASSLGLARNEQYF. Full variable domain (missing parts from reference TRBV5-4 and TRBJ2-7): ETGVTQSPTHLIKTRGQQVTLRCSSQSGHNTVSWYQQALGQGPQFIFQYYREEENGRGNFPPRFSGLQFPNYSSELNVNALELDDSALYLCASSLGLARNEQYFGPGTRLTVT.

The rearrangement uses TRBV5-1 and TRBJ2-1; TRBD1 is a possible D gene (6 bases). V shed 5 bases and J shed 8 bases, with 14 bases lying between them. Germline assignment: CDR1 SGHRS and CDR2 YFSETQ. The CDR3 is made up of 13 amino acids. CDR3 protein: CASRAGVSHEQFF. The CDR3 nucleotides read TGCGCCAGCAGGGCAGGGGTCTCGCATGAGCAGTTCTTC.

A word on this clone: One end of the junction fails to match germline, which may point to a read error. The chain employs TRBV5-4 and TRBJ2-7; 7 nucleotides line up with TRBD2. This CDR3 contains 16 residues. Germline V CDR1 and CDR2: SGHNT, YYREEE (reference sequence). Here the CDR3 reads CASSLRSGEVPLRHVF. The CDR3 DNA reads TGTGCCAGCAGCTTGCGAAGCGGGGAGGTCCCCCTACGGCATGTCTTC.

The chain is built from TRBV5-1 and TRBJ2-1; D uncertain. The CDR3 extends over 14 amino acids. V lost 4 bases, J lost 5 bases, and 13 bases lay in between. The germline V gene encodes CDR1 SGHRS and CDR2 YFSETQ. The CDR3: CASSRIDTHNEQFF. The CDR3, as DNA: TGCGCCAGCAGCCGAATTGACACCCACAATGAGCAGTTCTTC.

CDR3 residues: CASSGKGVSSYNEQFF. CDR3 nucleotides: TGTGCCAGCAGCGGTAAGGGGGTCAGCTCCTACAATGAGCAGTTCTTC. The chain couples TRBV11-1 to TRBJ2-1, with D perhaps matching TRBD1 (6 bases). The CDR3 consists of 16 residues. Germline lookup yields CDR1 SGHAT and CDR2 FQDESV (reference sequence). V was trimmed by 5 bases and J by 0 bases, leaving 14 bases between them. Full variable domain (rest looked up from reference TRBV11-1 and TRBJ2-1): EAEVAQSPRYKITEKSQAVAFWCDPISGHATLYWYRQILGQGPELLVQFQDESVVDDSQLPKDRFSAERLKGVDSTLKIQPAELGDSAMYLCASSGKGVSSYNEQFFGPGTRLTVL.

This clone occurred once. This chain connects TRBV28 to TRBJ2-7; D possibly corresponds to TRBD2 (6 bases). V was clipped by 5 bases and J by 2 bases, with 13 bases between them. The CDR3 runs 14 residues. The germline V gene has CDR1 MDHEN and CDR2 SYDVKM. The CDR3 sequence: CASSLPGGTYEQYF. The DNA for the CDR3 is TGTGCCAGCAGTCTACCCGGGGGTACCTACGAGCAGTACTTC.

The chain has TRBV6-5 and TRBJ1-6; D call uncertain. Trimming left V 0 bases short and J 8 bases short, with 14 bases between. The CDR3 is 16 amino acids. Per germline, CDR1 MNHEY and CDR2 SVGAGI. CDR3 DNA sequence: TGTGCCAGCAGTTACTCCCTCCGGGTTGACGATTCACCCCTCCACTTT. This translates into CASSYSLRVDDSPLHF.

The J gene is TRBJ2-1, the V gene TRBV7-6; D uncertain. Germline V gives CDR1 SGHVS, CDR2 FNYEAQ. The CDR3 is 17 amino acids. Trimming removed 5 bases from V and 0 bases from J, with 17 bases in between. CDR3 in DNA: TGTGCCAGCAGCCTAGGGCTGGGCAGCAGCTCCTACAATGAGCAGTTCTTC. Its protein is CASSLGLGSSSYNEQFF.

This rearrangement joins TRBV7-3 to TRBJ1-2; a weak D match, TRBD1 (5 bases). From germline, CDR1 is SGHTA and CDR2 FQGTGA. The CDR3 sequence is 13 residues long. V gave up 5 bases and J gave up 4 bases, with 11 bases separating them. CDR3: CASSLGGPYGYTF. DNA for the CDR3: TGTGCCAGCAGCCTCGGGGGACCCTATGGCTACACCTTC.

The V and J genes are TRBV11-1 and TRBJ2-5; D unclear. The CDR3 contains 16 residues. Trimming took 0 bases from V and 5 from J, leaving 16 bases between them. CDR1 and CDR2 (germline): SGHAT, FQDESV (reference sequence). The CDR3 is CASSLAKYRGFETQYF. CDR3 DNA sequence: TGTGCCAGCAGCTTAGCGAAATATCGAGGCTTTGAGACCCAGTACTTC. Based on the CDR3 plus reference TRBV11-1 and TRBJ2-5, the full variable domain is EAEVAQSPRYKITEKSQAVAFWCDPISGHATLYWYRQILGQGPELLVQFQDESVVDDSQLPKDRFSAERLKGVDSTLKIQPAELGDSAMYLCASSLAKYRGFETQYFGPGTRLLVL.

The chain joins TRBV28 to TRBJ1-4; 8 bases map to TRBD1. There are 15 residues in the CDR3. V gave up 6 bases and J gave up 2 bases; unmatched junction bases: 5. The germline gives CDR1 MDHEN, CDR2 SYDVKM. DNA for the CDR3: TGTGCCAGCAGAGACAGGGGAGAGACTAATGAAAAACTGTTTTTT. Amino acid sequence: CASRDRGETNEKLFF.